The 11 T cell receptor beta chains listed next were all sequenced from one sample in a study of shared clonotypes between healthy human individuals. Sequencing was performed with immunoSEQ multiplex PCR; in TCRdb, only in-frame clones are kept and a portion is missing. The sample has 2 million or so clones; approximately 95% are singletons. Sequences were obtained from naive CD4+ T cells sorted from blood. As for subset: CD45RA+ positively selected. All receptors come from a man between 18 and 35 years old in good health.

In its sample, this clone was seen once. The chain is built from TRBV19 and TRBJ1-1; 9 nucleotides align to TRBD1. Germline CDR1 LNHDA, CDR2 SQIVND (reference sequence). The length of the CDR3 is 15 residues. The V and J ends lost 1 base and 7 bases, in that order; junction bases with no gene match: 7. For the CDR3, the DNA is TGTGCCAGTAGTATAGCGGGGACAGGGTCTTTTGAAGCTTTCTTT. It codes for CASSIAGTGSFEAFF.

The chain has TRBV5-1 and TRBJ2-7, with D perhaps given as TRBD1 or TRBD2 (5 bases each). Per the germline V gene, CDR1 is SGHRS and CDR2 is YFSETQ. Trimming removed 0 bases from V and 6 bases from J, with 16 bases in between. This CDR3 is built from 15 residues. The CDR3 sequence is CASSLGGTTQVEQYF. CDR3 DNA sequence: TGCGCCAGCAGCTTGGGGGGGACGACCCAAGTCGAGCAGTACTTC.

CDR3 loop: CAWSGSRVNTEAFF. In DNA form, the CDR3 reads TGTGCCTGGAGTGGATCCAGGGTAAACACTGAAGCTTTCTTT. This chain connects TRBV30 to TRBJ1-1, with D possibly being TRBD1 (5 bases). Germline values: CDR1 GTSNPN, CDR2 SVGIG (reference sequence). The CDR3 totals 14 residues. V was cut by 1 base and J by 2 bases, with 11 bases left in between.

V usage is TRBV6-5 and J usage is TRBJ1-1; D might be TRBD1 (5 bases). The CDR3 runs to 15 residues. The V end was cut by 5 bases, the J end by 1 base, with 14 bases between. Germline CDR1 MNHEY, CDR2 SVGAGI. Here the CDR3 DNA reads TGTGCCAGCAGTATCCACCGGGGGAAGAACACTGAAGCTTTCTTT. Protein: CASSIHRGKNTEAFF.

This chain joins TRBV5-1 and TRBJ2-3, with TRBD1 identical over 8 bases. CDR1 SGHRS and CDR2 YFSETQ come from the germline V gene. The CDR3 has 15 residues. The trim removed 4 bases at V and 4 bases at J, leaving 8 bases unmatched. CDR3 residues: CASSITGGSSDTQYF. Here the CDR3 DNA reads TGCGCCAGCAGCATTACAGGGGGTAGCTCAGATACGCAGTATTTT.

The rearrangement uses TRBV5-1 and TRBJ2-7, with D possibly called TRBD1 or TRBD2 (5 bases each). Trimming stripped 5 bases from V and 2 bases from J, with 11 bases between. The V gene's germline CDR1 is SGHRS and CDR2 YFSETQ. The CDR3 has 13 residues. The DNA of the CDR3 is TGCGCCAGCAGTATGGTGGGGGCCTACGAGCAGTACTTC. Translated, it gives CASSMVGAYEQYF.

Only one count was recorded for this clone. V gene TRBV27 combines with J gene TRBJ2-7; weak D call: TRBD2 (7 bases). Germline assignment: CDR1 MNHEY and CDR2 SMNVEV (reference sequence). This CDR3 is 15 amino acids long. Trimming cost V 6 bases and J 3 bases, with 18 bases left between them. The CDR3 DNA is TGTGCCAGCAGAAGGGCGGGGGCCTCCAGCTACGAGCAGTACTTC. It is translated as CASRRAGASSYEQYF.

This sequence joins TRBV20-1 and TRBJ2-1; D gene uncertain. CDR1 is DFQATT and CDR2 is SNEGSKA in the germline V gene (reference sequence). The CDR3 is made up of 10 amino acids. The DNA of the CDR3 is TGCACTTGCGGCCGCAATGAGCAGTTCTTC. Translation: CTCGRNEQFF.

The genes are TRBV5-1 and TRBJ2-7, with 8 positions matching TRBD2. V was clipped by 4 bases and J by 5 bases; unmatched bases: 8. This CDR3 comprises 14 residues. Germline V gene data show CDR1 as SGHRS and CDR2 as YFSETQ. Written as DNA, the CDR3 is TGCGCCAGCAGCCCGAGCGGGAGTAGCGACGAGCAGTACTTC. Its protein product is CASSPSGSSDEQYF.

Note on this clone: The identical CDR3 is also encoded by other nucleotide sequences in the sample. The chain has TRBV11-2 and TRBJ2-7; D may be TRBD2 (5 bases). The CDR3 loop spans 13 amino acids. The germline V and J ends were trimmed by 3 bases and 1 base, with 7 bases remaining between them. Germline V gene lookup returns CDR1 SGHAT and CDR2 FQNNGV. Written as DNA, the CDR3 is TGTGCCAGCAGCTTGAGCGGTTCCTACGAGCAGTACTTC. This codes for CASSLSGSYEQYF.

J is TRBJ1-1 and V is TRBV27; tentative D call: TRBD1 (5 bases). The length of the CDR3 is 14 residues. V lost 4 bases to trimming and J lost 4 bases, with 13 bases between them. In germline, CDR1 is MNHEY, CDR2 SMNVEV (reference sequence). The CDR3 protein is CASSWRGWVTEAFF. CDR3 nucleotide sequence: TGTGCCAGCAGTTGGAGGGGATGGGTCACTGAAGCTTTCTTT.